This entry lists 5 T cell receptor beta chains sequenced from one sample in a study of blood T cell repertoires in COVID-19. Profiled with immunoSEQ multiplex PCR; TCRdb holds only in-frame clones, not every one. The sample shows roughly 380,000 clones, almost 90% of them seen only once. Sequencing input: PBMCs or T cells enriched from blood (not recorded which). The receptors here all came from a woman aged 25 to 45 who had been exposed to COVID-19.

This chain joins TRBV7-8 and TRBJ2-1; D is uncertain. Germline V CDR1 and CDR2: SGHVS, FQNEAQ. Trimming removed 5 bases from V and 9 bases from J, with 17 bases in between. The CDR3 consists of 14 residues. For the CDR3, the DNA is TGTGCCAGCAGCCCCCCTTTGCGGCCCCCTGAGCAGTTCTTC. It yields the protein CASSPPLRPPEQFF.

The chain uses TRBV6-1 and TRBJ2-4; 7 positions agree with TRBD2. The V gene's germline CDR1 is MNHNS and CDR2 SASEGT. CDR3 size: 20 residues. The junction had 15 bases not matched to a gene; V was cut back by 0 bases and J by 1 base. CDR3 bases: TGTGCCAGCAGTGAAGCGGGTTTTCCTAGCGGAGGGGTTGCCAAAAACATTCAGTACTTC. This translates into CASSEAGFPSGGVAKNIQYF.

The chain is built from TRBV27 and TRBJ2-3, with D hard to call. With 11 bases removed from V and 4 bases from J, the gap between germline ends came to 13 bases. The germline gives CDR1 MNHEY, CDR2 SMNVEV (reference sequence). CDR3 length equals 12 residues. The CDR3: CAAWPDADTQYF. CDR3 coding DNA: TGTGCCGCTTGGCCAGATGCAGATACGCAGTATTTT.

This chain connects TRBV5-1 to TRBJ2-1, with a tentative D call TRBD2 (8 bases). CDR3 length: 15 residues. CDR1 is SGHRS and CDR2 is YFSETQ in the germline V gene. The V gene lost 6 bases and the J gene lost 6 bases, with 19 bases spanning the gap. The CDR3, as DNA: TGCGCCAGCACCCGACAGGGAGGGACTAGCAATGAGCAGTTCTTC. Its protein is CASTRQGGTSNEQFF. The full variable domain, with the rest looked up from reference TRBV5-1 and TRBJ2-1, is KAGVTQTPRYLIKTRGQQVTLSCSPISGHRSVSWYQQTPGQGLQFLFEYFSETQRNKGNFPGRFSGRQFSNSRSEMNVSTLELGDSALYLCASTRQGGTSNEQFFGPGTRLTVL.

The rearrangement joins TRBV7-9 to TRBJ2-7; 9 nucleotides line up with TRBD1. The CDR3 covers 15 residues. CDR1 is SEHNR, CDR2 FQNEAQ, per germline (reference sequence). The V segment lost 6 bases and the J segment 2 bases; nucleotides outside the gene matches: 8. CDR3 loop: CASSPSGTGPYEQYF. As DNA, the CDR3 is TGTGCCAGCAGTCCCTCCGGGACAGGGCCCTACGAGCAGTACTTC.